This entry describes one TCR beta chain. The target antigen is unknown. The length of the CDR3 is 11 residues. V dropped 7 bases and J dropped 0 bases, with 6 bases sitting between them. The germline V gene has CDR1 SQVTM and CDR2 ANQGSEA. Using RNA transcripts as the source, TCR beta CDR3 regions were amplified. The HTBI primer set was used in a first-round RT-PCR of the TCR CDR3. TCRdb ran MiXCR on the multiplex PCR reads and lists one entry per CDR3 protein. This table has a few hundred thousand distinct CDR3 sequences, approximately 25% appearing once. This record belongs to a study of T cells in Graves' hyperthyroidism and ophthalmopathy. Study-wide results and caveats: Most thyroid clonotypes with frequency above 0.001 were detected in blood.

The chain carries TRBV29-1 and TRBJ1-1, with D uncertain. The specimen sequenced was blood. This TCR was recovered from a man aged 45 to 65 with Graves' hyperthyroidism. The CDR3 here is CSAALNTEAFF. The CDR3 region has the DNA TGCAGCGCGGCATTGAACACTGAAGCTTTCTTT.